Presented here are 14 T cell receptor beta chains from one specimen sequenced in a study (dated by TCRdb to the mid-2010s). The library was made by 5' RACE. Instrument used: Illumina MiSeq. TCRdb took the public reads, trimmed them with fastp at Q25, ran MiXCR for clone calling and kept in-frame beta chains. Rows are unified per CDR3 protein, each entry keeping the most common DNA and genes. The sample contains 200 to 250 distinct CDR3 sequences, approximately 88% of them found a single time. Around 9.9% of the sample comes from the top ten. CD4+CD25+CD127-/low cells were isolated as Tregs. Sequencing input: Tregs sorted from a lymph node. Every receptor here comes from a female donor with breast cancer.

Points on this clonotype: This beta chain is off target for a library built for alpha chains, so its abundance means little. V gene TRBV9 combines with J gene TRBJ2-1; a weak D match, TRBD2 (6 bases). The V end was cut by 4 bases, the J end by 2 bases, with 7 bases between. CDR1 SGDLS and CDR2 YYNGEE come from the germline V gene. This CDR3 has 13 residues. The CDR3 sequence: CASSQRAYNEQFF. The CDR3 coding sequence is TGTGCCAGCAGCCAGCGGGCCTACAATGAGCAGTTCTTC.

A word on this clonotype: This beta chain is an unintended read in a library built for alpha chains; its size means little. The chain recombines TRBV12-3 or TRBV12-4 with TRBJ1-2; D remains ambiguous. V lost 2 bases and J lost 4, with 2 bases in between. The CDR3 extends over 11 amino acids. DNA for the CDR3: TGTGCCAGCAGTTTAACCTATGGCTACACCTTC. This codes for CASSLTYGYTF.

A note on this clonotype: This beta chain appears as a stray read in a library generated for alpha chains; its size is not informative. The rearrangement uses TRBV12-3 or TRBV12-4 and TRBJ1-2; no reliable D call. The CDR3 sequence is 12 residues long. Trimming removed 1 base at V and 7 bases at J, with 7 bases between. The CDR3 region is CASSLGRAGYTF. CDR3 DNA sequence: TGTGCCAGCAGTTTAGGGAGGGCTGGCTACACCTTC.

With regard to this clonotype: In a library made to pick up alpha chains, this beta chain is a stray read with a size that means little. The rearrangement links TRBV12-3 or TRBV12-4 to TRBJ1-2, with D tentatively TRBD1 (5 bases). With 3 bases removed from V and 3 bases from J, the gap between germline ends came to 11 bases. The CDR3 covers 14 residues. The CDR3 coding sequence is TGTGCCAGCAGTTTTTCCGGCAGGGACTATGGCTACACCTTC. This encodes CASSFSGRDYGYTF.

A word on this clonotype: Little can be read into the size of this beta chain, an off-target read in a library designed for alpha chains. The J gene is TRBJ1-2, the V gene TRBV12-5; no reliable D call. The CDR3 sequence is 13 residues long. Trimming took 4 bases from V and 4 from J, leaving 10 bases between them. Germline V gives CDR1 LGHNT, CDR2 FRNRAP. The CDR3 nucleotides are TGTGCTAGTGGTTCAGGTCAAGTCTATGGCTACACCTTC. It translates to CASGSGQVYGYTF.

Regarding this clonotype: This beta chain slipped into a library made for alpha chains as a stray read, so its size is not meaningful. This chain uses TRBV10-2 with TRBJ2-1; D is unresolved. Germline V lookup: CDR1 WSHSY, CDR2 SAAADI. The V end was cut by 0 bases, the J end by 7 bases, with 4 bases between. CDR3 size: 12 residues. The CDR3 region is CASSESRNEQFF. The CDR3 region has the DNA TGCGCCAGCAGTGAGTCGCGTAATGAGCAGTTCTTC.

In regard to this clonotype: Found in a library prepared for alpha chains, this beta chain is an off-target read, and its abundance has little meaning. This chain's CDR3 is CATSRDVAGVQSQHF. CDR3 DNA sequence: TGTGCCACCAGCAGAGATGTGGCAGGGGTGCAGTCCCAGCATTTT. This chain uses TRBV15 with TRBJ1-5, with a weak D call TRBD1 (6 bases). This CDR3 contains 15 residues. In germline, CDR1 is LNHNV, CDR2 YYDKDF (reference sequence). Trimming stripped 0 bases from V and 11 bases from J, with 17 bases between.

With respect to this clonotype: Being off target in a library aimed at alpha chains, this beta chain has a size of little meaning. The chain recombines TRBV12-3 or TRBV12-4 with TRBJ1-2; 9 bases are shared with TRBD1. The V gene end was trimmed by 8 bases and the J gene end by 5 bases; junction bases not matched to a gene: 12. The CDR3 covers 15 residues. The CDR3 bases are TGTGCCAGCGGTACCTTCCGGACAGGGGAATATGGCTACACCTTC. Translation gives CASGTFRTGEYGYTF.

Concerning this clonotype: In a library made to pick up alpha chains, this beta chain is a stray read with a size that means little. DNA for the CDR3: TGTGCCAGCAGCTTCGGCCAGTCACTTATCCAAGAGACCCAGTACTTC. Translation: CASSFGQSLIQETQYF. The chain carries TRBV7-9 and TRBJ2-5, with D hard to call. Germline V gene data show CDR1 as SEHNR and CDR2 as FQNEAQ (reference sequence). The CDR3 runs to 16 residues. Deletions cut 3 bases from V and 1 base from J, with 15 bases between.

With regard to this clonotype: This beta chain is a stray read from a library made for alpha chains; its abundance is not meaningful. The chain employs TRBV5-6 and TRBJ2-7, with a possible D match to TRBD1 (5 bases). The germline V gene has CDR1 SGHDT and CDR2 YYEEEE. With 3 bases removed from V and 3 bases from J, the gap between germline ends came to 10 bases. There are 13 residues in the CDR3. This chain's CDR3 is CASSSQENYEQYF. CDR3 DNA: TGTGCCAGCAGCTCACAGGAGAACTACGAGCAGTACTTC.

As to this clonotype: The library was designed around alpha chains, so this beta chain is a stray read whose abundance carries little weight. The chain uses TRBV12-3 or TRBV12-4 and TRBJ1-2, with no clear D. The CDR3 loop spans 14 amino acids. Between the trimmed V and J ends, which lost 6 bases and 8 bases, there was a span of 19 bases. The CDR3 sequence: CASSSSQLLGGYTF. The CDR3 region has the DNA TGTGCCAGCAGCTCCTCTCAGCTGCTCGGCGGCTACACCTTC.

In the case of this clonotype: Because the library targeted alpha chains, this beta chain is an off-target read whose size means little. The CDR3: CASSYAGMSSYNEQFF. The CDR3 DNA follows: TGTGCCAGCAGTTACGCGGGGATGAGCTCCTACAATGAGCAGTTCTTC. This chain connects TRBV6-5 to TRBJ2-1; D is possibly TRBD2 (6 bases). Germline lookup yields CDR1 MNHEY and CDR2 SVGAGI. CDR3 size: 16 residues. Trimming cost V 2 bases and J 0 bases, with 11 bases left between them.

Regarding this clonotype: Being off target in a library aimed at alpha chains, this beta chain has a size of little meaning. V is TRBV12-3 or TRBV12-4 and J is TRBJ1-2; 8 nucleotides line up with TRBD1. The V and J ends lost 6 bases and 5 bases, in that order; junction bases with no gene match: 2. The CDR3 is 12 amino acids. In nucleotides, the CDR3 is TGTGCCAGCAGGACAGGGGAGTATGGCTACACCTTC. This codes for CASRTGEYGYTF.

With respect to this clonotype: As an off-target read in a library built for alpha chains, this beta chain has a frequency of little significance. V gene TRBV15 combines with J gene TRBJ2-5; TRBD1 matches at 8 bases. The germline V gene encodes CDR1 LNHNV and CDR2 YYDKDF (reference sequence). V trimming: 1 base; J trimming: 2 bases; junction bases outside the gene matches: 9. CDR3 length: 17 residues. DNA for the CDR3: TGTGCCACCAGCAGAGTAAATCAGGGGGCCGAACAAGAGACCCAGTACTTC. This sequence encodes CATSRVNQGAEQETQYF.